The rows below give T cell receptor beta chains drawn from one sample of a study of chemoradiotherapy in HPV16-positive cancers. Sequencing used immunoSEQ multiplex PCR; TCRdb keeps in-frame clones, though not all of them. The sample contains 3,000 or so clones, 71% of which appear only once. Sampling was performed from a patient who underwent chemoradiotherapy. Receptor source: a human donor with HPV-associated anogenital cancer. Each CDR3 is given with its conserved first and last residue.

cdr3_aa: CASSPVPTSSHPLHF
v_call: TRBV18

cdr3_aa: CAISERANEQFF
v_call: TRBV10-3

cdr3_aa: CASRPGQAFDEQYF
v_call: TRBV5-1

cdr3_aa: CASSLGQGVGGYTF
v_call: TRBV27

cdr3_aa: CASSLSWGNTGNTIYF
v_call: TRBV11-2

cdr3_aa: CASSWGTGFSNQPQHF
v_call: TRBV13

cdr3_aa: CASSFRGTYGYTF
v_call: TRBV27

cdr3_aa: CASSLPGARYGYTF
v_call: TRBV19

cdr3_aa: CASSPGGGEQFF
v_call: TRBV6-6

cdr3_aa: CASSGRQGAITF
v_call: TRBV11-2

cdr3_aa: CASSQVGGGSPLHF
v_call: TRBV4-3

cdr3_aa: CASSFADRPTGELFF
v_call: TRBV5-6

cdr3_aa: CASTPVGGNTEAFF
v_call: TRBV19

cdr3_aa: CASSLVGTDLSSAF
v_call: TRBV7-2

cdr3_aa: CASSLANGYGYTF
v_call: TRBV7-9

cdr3_aa: CSVEVGGGTLDTQYF
v_call: TRBV29-1

cdr3_aa: CASSPGHFATNEKLFF
v_call: TRBV5-1

cdr3_aa: CASGENTGELFF
v_call: TRBV5-1